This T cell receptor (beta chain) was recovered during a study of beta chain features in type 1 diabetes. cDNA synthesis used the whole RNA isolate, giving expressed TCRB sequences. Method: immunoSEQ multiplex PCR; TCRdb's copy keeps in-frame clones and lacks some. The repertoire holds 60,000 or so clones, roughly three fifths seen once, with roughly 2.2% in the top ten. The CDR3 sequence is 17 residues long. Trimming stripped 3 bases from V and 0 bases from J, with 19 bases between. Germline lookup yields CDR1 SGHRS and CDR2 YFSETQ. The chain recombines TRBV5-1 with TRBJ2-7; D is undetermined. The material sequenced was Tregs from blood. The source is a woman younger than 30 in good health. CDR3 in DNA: TGCGCCAGCAGCTCCCAAAGAACATTTCCCTTCTCCTACGAGCAGTACTTC. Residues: CASSSQRTFPFSYEQYF.